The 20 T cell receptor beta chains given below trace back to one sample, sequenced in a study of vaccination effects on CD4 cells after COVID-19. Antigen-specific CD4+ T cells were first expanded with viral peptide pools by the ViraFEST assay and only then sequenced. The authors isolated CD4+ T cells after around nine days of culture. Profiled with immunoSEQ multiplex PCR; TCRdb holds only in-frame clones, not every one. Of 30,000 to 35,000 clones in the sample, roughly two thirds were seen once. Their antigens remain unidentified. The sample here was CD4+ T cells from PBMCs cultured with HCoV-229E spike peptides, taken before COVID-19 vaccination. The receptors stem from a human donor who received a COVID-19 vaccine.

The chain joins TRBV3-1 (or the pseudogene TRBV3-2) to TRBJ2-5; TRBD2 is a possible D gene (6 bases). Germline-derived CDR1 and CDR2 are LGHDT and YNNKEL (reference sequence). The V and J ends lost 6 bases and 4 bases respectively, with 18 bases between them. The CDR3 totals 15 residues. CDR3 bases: TGTGCCAGCAGGGGGACTGGGCACCTGGGAGAGACCCAGTACTTC. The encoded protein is CASRGTGHLGETQYF.

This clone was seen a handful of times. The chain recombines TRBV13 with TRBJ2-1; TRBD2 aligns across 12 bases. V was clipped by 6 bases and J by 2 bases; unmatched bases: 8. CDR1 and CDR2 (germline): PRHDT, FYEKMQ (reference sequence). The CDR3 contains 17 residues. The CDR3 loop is CASRQTSGSVTYNEQFF. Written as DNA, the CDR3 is TGTGCCAGCAGACAGACTAGCGGGAGTGTCACCTACAATGAGCAGTTCTTC. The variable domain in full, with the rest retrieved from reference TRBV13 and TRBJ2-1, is AAGVIQSPRHLIKEKRETATLKCYPIPRHDTVYWYQQGPGQDPQFLISFYEKMQSDKGSIPDRFSAQQFSDYHSELNMSSLELGDSALYFCASRQTSGSVTYNEQFFGPGTRLTVL.

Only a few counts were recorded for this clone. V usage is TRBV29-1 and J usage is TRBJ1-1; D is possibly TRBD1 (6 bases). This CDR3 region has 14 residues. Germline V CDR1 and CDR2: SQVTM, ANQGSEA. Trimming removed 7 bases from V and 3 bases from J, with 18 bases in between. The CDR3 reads CSAKTQGIDTEAFF. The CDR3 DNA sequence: TGCAGCGCGAAGACACAGGGAATTGACACTGAAGCTTTCTTT.

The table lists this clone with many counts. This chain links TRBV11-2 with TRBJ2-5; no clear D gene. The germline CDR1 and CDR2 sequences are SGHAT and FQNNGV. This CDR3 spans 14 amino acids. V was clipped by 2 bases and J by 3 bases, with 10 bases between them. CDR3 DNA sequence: TGTGCCAGCAGCTTATCGTTGGGGAAAGAGACCCAGTACTTC. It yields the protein CASSLSLGKETQYF.

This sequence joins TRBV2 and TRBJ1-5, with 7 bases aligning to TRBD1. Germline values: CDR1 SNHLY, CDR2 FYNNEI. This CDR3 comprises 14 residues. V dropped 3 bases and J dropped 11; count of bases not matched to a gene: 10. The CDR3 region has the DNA TGTGCCAGCAGTGACCCGTCGACAGGGCGTGCCCAGCATTTT. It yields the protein CASSDPSTGRAQHF.

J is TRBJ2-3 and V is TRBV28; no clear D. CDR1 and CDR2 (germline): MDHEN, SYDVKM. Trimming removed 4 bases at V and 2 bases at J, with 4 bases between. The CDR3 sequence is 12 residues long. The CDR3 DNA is TGTGCCAGCAGTTCCACCACAGATACGCAGTATTTT. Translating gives CASSSTTDTQYF.

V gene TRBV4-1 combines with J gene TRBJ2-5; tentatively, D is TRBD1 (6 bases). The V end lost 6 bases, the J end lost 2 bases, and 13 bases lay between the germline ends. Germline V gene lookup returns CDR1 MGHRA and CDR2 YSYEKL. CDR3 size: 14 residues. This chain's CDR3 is CASRGAGPQETQYF. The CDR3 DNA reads TGCGCCAGCAGGGGGGCAGGTCCACAAGAGACCCAGTACTTC.

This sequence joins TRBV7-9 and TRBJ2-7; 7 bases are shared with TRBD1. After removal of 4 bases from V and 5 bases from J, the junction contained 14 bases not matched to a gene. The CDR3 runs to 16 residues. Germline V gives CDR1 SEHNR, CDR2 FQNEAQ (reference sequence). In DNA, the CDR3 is TGTGCCAGCAGCTCATCAAGACAGGGCCGTCGCGACGAGCAGTACTTC. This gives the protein CASSSSRQGRRDEQYF.

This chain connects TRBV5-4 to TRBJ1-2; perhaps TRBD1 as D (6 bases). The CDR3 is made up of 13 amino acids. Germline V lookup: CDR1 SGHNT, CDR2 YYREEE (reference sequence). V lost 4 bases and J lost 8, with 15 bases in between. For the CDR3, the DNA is TGTGCCAGCAGCGGTCAAACAGGGTACGGCTACACCTTC. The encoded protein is CASSGQTGYGYTF.

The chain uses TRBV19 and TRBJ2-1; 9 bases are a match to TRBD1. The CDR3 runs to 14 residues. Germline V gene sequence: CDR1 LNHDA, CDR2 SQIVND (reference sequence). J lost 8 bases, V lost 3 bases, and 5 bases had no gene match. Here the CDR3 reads CASSMGQGLDEQFF. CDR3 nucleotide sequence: TGTGCCAGTAGTATGGGACAGGGTTTGGATGAGCAGTTCTTC.

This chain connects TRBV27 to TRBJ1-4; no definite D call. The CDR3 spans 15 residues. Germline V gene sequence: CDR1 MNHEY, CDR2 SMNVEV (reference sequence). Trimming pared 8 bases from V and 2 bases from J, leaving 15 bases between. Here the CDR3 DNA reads TGTGCCAGCCGCCCCTGGGGAAAGACTAATGAAAAACTGTTTTTT. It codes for CASRPWGKTNEKLFF.

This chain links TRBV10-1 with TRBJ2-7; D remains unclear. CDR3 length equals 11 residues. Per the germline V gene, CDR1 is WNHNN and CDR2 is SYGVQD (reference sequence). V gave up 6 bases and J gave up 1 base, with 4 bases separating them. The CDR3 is CASSPSYEQYF. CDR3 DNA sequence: TGCGCCAGCAGCCCGTCCTACGAGCAGTACTTC.

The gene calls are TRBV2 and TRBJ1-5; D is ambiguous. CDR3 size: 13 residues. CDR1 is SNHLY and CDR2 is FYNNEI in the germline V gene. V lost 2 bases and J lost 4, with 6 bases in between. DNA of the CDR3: TGTGCCAGCAGTGAACGGGCAAATCAGCCCCAGCATTTT. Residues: CASSERANQPQHF.

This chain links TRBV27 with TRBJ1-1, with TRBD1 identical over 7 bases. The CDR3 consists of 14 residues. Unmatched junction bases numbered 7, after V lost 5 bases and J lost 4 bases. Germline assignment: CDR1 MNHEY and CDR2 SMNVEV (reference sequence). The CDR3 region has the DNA TGTGCCAGCAGTAAACTCCAGGGGGTCACTGAAGCTTTCTTT. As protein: CASSKLQGVTEAFF.

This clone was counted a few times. CDR3 loop: CASSSWRGTPEAFF. The CDR3 region has the DNA TGTGCCAGCAGTTCCTGGCGGGGGACCCCTGAAGCTTTCTTT. The chain is built from TRBV28 and TRBJ1-1; possibly TRBD1 for D (5 bases). The CDR3 sequence is 14 residues long. With 4 bases removed from V and 6 bases from J, the gap between germline ends came to 15 bases. Germline V gives CDR1 MDHEN, CDR2 SYDVKM.

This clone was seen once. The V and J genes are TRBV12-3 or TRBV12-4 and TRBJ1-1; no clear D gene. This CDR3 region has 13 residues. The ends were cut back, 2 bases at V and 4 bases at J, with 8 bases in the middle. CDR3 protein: CASSLRVGTEAFF. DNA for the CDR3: TGTGCCAGCAGTTTAAGGGTAGGCACTGAAGCTTTCTTT.

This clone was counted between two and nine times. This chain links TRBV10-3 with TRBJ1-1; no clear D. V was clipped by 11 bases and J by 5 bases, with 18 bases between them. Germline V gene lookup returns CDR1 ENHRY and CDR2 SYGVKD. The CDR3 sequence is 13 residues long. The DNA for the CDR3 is TGTGCCTCCAAGGGAGAGGCAAGGACTGAAGCTTTCTTT. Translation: CASKGEARTEAFF.

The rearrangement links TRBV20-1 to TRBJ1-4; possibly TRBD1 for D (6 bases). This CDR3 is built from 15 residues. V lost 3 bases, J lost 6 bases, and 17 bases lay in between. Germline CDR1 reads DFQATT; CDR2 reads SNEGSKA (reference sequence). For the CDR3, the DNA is TGCAGTGCTAGTAGGGCCGGGACAAAGGATGAAAAACTGTTTTTT. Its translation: CSASRAGTKDEKLFF.

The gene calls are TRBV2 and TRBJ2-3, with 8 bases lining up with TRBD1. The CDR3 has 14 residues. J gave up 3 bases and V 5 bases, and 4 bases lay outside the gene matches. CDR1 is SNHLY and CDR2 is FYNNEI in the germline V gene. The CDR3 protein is CASSRQGRTDTQYF. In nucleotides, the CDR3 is TGTGCCAGCAGTCGACAGGGGAGGACAGATACGCAGTATTTT.

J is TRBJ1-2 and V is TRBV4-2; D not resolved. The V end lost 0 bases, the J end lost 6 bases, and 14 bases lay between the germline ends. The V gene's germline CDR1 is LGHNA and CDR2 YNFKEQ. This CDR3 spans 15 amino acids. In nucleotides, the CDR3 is TGTGCCAGCAGCCAAGATACCCCTCGGAGGAATGGCTACACCTTC. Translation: CASSQDTPRRNGYTF.